The 32 T cell receptor beta chains below all came from one sample that was sequenced in a study of cytomegalovirus exposure and HLA in healthy donors. Primers for the PCR totalled 60 Vbeta and 13 Jbeta. Assay used: immunoSEQ multiplex PCR; TCRdb lists only in-frame clones, some missing. There are fewer than 250,000 clones in the sample; about 82% occur only once, and around 2.8% lies in the top ten. Specimen: PBMCs. The receptors derive from a man aged 25-40 years in good health and CMV-seronegative.

This clone was seen more than once but under ten times. The rearrangement links TRBV29-1 to TRBJ2-5; TRBD1 matches at 9 bases. TRBJ2-7 explains the end of the DNA better; the J call may be wrong. Germline V gene sequence: CDR1 SQVTM, CDR2 ANQGSEA. The CDR3 contains 13 residues. The CDR3 DNA sequence: TGCAGCGTTGTACGGACAGGGGATGGCGAGCAGTACTTC. Protein sequence: CSVVRTGDGEQYF.

This chain joins TRBV28 and TRBJ2-7; 7 nucleotides match TRBD2. Trimming took 10 bases from V and 0 from J; bases not matched to a gene: 15. The CDR3 length is 16 residues. Per the germline V gene, CDR1 is MDHEN and CDR2 is SYDVKM. The CDR3 DNA reads TGTGCCATCAACCCCCGGCTGGCTAGCGGCTCCTACGAGCAGTACTTC. Translated: CAINPRLASGSYEQYF.

The chain has TRBV7-6 and TRBJ1-5; perhaps TRBD1 as D (5 bases). CDR1 is SGHVS and CDR2 is FNYEAQ in the germline V gene. The CDR3 is 18 amino acids. V was clipped by 5 bases and J by 0 bases, with 20 bases between them. The CDR3 DNA reads TGTGCCAGCAGCCTTAAGGGGCAGGTGCTAAATAGCAATCAGCCCCAGCATTTT. This gives the protein CASSLKGQVLNSNQPQHF.

J is TRBJ1-4 and V is TRBV9; maybe TRBD1 (5 bases). This CDR3 is 15 amino acids long. With 7 bases removed from V and 1 base from J, the gap between germline ends came to 14 bases. Germline CDR1 reads SGDLS; CDR2 reads YYNGEE. The CDR3 is CASRAGGGTNEKLFF. The CDR3 DNA follows: TGTGCCAGCCGAGCCGGCGGGGGAACTAATGAAAAACTGTTTTTT.

This chain uses TRBV5-6 with TRBJ2-5; maybe TRBD1 (6 bases). This CDR3 spans 15 amino acids. Germline CDR1 and CDR2: SGHDT and YYEEEE. Trimming took off 1 base at V and 2 bases at J, with 12 bases between the two ends. The CDR3, as DNA: TGTGCCAGCAGCTTGACTGGCAGGGGACAAGAGACCCAGTACTTC. Translation gives CASSLTGRGQETQYF.

V is TRBV14 and J is TRBJ2-5, with a possible D match to TRBD1 (6 bases). The ends were cut back, 7 bases at V and 1 base at J, with 10 bases in the middle. There are 13 residues in the CDR3. Germline lookup yields CDR1 SGHDN and CDR2 FVKESK. The CDR3 DNA reads TGTGCCAGCAACCGACAGGTCCAAGAGACCCAGTACTTC. This codes for CASNRQVQETQYF.

The chain combines TRBV6-1 with TRBJ2-1, with 10 positions matching TRBD1. CDR1 and CDR2 (germline): MNHNS, SASEGT. With 4 bases clipped from V and 4 bases from J, the junction kept 4 bases outside the gene matches. The length of the CDR3 is 15 residues. The CDR3 coding sequence is TGTGCCAGCAGTGGTCGGACAGGGGGGTACAATGAGCAGTTCTTC. Translated, it gives CASSGRTGGYNEQFF.

This clone was detected once. J is TRBJ2-3 and V is TRBV27; D gene uncertain. The germline CDR1 and CDR2 sequences are MNHEY and SMNVEV (reference sequence). CDR3 size: 14 residues. V was pared by 0 bases and J by 2 bases, with 6 bases between. Here the CDR3 reads CASSLSIPTDTQYF. As DNA, the CDR3 is TGTGCCAGCAGTTTATCTATTCCCACAGATACGCAGTATTTT.

This chain connects TRBV23-1 to TRBJ1-6; 8 bases are a match to TRBD1. TRBV23-1 is known as an ORF, though its function is uncertain. Germline trimming cut 0 bases from V and 8 bases from J; bases unmatched to any gene: 9. CDR3 length: 17 residues. CDR3 region: CASSQSGPGGRYSPLHF. The DNA of the CDR3 is TGCGCCAGCAGTCAATCGGGCCCAGGGGGCAGGTATTCACCCCTCCACTTT.

As concerns this clone: One end of the junction is discordant with germline, which a read error may explain. The gene calls are TRBV27 and TRBJ2-6; TRBD1 might be the D (5 bases). The CDR3 has 15 amino acids. Germline V gene sequence: CDR1 MNHEY, CDR2 SMNVEV (reference sequence). The CDR3 spells CASSLQNSGASVLTF. The DNA for the CDR3 is TGTGCCAGCAGTTTACAGAACTCTGGGGCCAGCGTCCTGACTTTC.

The V gene is TRBV6-6, the J gene TRBJ2-1, with 9 positions matching TRBD1. CDR1 is MNHNY and CDR2 is SVGAGI in the germline V gene (reference sequence). The CDR3 is 16 residues long. After removal of 5 bases from V and 1 base from J, the junction contained 6 bases not matched to a gene. As DNA, the CDR3 is TGTGCCAGCAGTCCTGACAGGGGGATATCCTACAATGAGCAGTTCTTC. Protein sequence: CASSPDRGISYNEQFF.

The chain joins TRBV15 to TRBJ1-1, with TRBD1 identical over 8 bases. The CDR3 consists of 15 residues. Germline assignment: CDR1 LNHNV and CDR2 YYDKDF (reference sequence). Losses at the gene ends were 4 bases for V and 4 bases for J; bases not matched to a gene: 8. The CDR3: CATSKRTGRATEAFF. In nucleotides, the CDR3 is TGTGCCACCAGCAAACGGACAGGGCGGGCCACTGAAGCTTTCTTT.

This clone turned up a few times. The chain joins TRBV5-1 to TRBJ2-1; a possible D gene is TRBD2 (6 bases). From germline, CDR1 is SGHRS and CDR2 YFSETQ. This CDR3 spans 15 amino acids. V lost 0 bases, J lost 2 bases, and 9 bases lay in between. CDR3 in DNA: TGCGCCAGCAGCTTGGGCCTAGCGACCTACAATGAGCAGTTCTTC. Translation: CASSLGLATYNEQFF.

The CDR3 loop reads CASSEAELQPQHF. CDR3 nucleotides: TGTGCCAGCAGTGAAGCTGAACTTCAGCCCCAGCATTTT. The V and J genes are TRBV6-1 and TRBJ1-5; D not resolved. The CDR3 is 13 residues long. V was pared by 0 bases and J by 6 bases, with 6 bases between. Germline lookup yields CDR1 MNHNS and CDR2 SASEGT.

The chain joins TRBV19 to TRBJ2-1, with D possibly TRBD1 on 5 matching bases. V shed 7 bases and J shed 8 bases, with 9 bases lying between them. Germline V lookup: CDR1 LNHDA, CDR2 SQIVND (reference sequence). This CDR3 contains 11 residues. This CDR3 reads CASTLGDEQFF. The CDR3 nucleotides read TGTGCCAGTACCCTAGGGGATGAGCAGTTCTTC.

The chain couples TRBV15 to TRBJ2-5, with D perhaps matching TRBD1 (6 bases). V gave up 0 bases and J gave up 5 bases, with 10 bases separating them. CDR3 length equals 14 residues. Germline V gives CDR1 LNHNV, CDR2 YYDKDF (reference sequence). The CDR3 reads CATSRESGVETQYF. The CDR3 nucleotides are TGTGCCACCAGCAGAGAGTCAGGGGTCGAGACCCAGTACTTC.

The chain employs TRBV6-5 and TRBJ2-7; maybe TRBD2 (6 bases). Trimming removed 8 bases at V and 2 bases at J, with 16 bases between. CDR3 length equals 14 residues. The germline CDR1 and CDR2 sequences are MNHEY and SVGAGI. CDR3 loop: CASRTGGKAYEQYF. Here the CDR3 DNA reads TGTGCCAGCCGCACCGGAGGGAAGGCCTACGAGCAGTACTTC.

The chain combines TRBV28 with TRBJ1-2, with D perhaps TRBD1 (6 bases). The germline V gene encodes CDR1 MDHEN and CDR2 SYDVKM. This CDR3 has 13 amino acids. Trimming took off 8 bases at V and 4 bases at J, with 14 bases between the two ends. The CDR3 sequence is CASAPGRGYGYTF. In DNA form, the CDR3 reads TGTGCCAGCGCCCCCGGCAGGGGCTATGGCTACACCTTC.

The chain recombines TRBV11-1 with TRBJ2-7; no definite D call. The CDR3 covers 15 residues. V was trimmed by 2 bases and J by 4 bases, leaving 15 bases between them. Germline CDR1 and CDR2: SGHAT and FQDESV (reference sequence). DNA of the CDR3: TGTGCCAGCAGCTTATTGTCGTCCGCGGCTTACGAGCAGTACTTC. Protein sequence: CASSLLSSAAYEQYF.

The chain carries TRBV5-1 and TRBJ2-5, with 7 bases matching TRBD1. The trim removed 1 base at V and 2 bases at J, leaving 5 bases unmatched. Germline lookup yields CDR1 SGHRS and CDR2 YFSETQ. The CDR3 spans 15 residues. CDR3 bases: TGCGCCAGCAGCTTGATGGGACAGCTTCAAGAGACCCAGTACTTC. Amino acids: CASSLMGQLQETQYF.

The V gene is TRBV4-2, the J gene TRBJ2-7; 9 bases fit TRBD2. The CDR3 has 18 residues. CDR1 LGHNA and CDR2 YNFKEQ come from the germline V gene. J was trimmed by 3 bases and V by 0 bases; bases with no gene match: 12. In nucleotides, the CDR3 is TGTGCCAGCAGCCAAGAAGCGGGGGGACAGCATCTCTTCTACGAGCAGTACTTC. Its protein is CASSQEAGGQHLFYEQYF.

The chain recombines TRBV11-2 with TRBJ2-7, with 12 nucleotides matching TRBD2. Germline V gives CDR1 SGHAT, CDR2 FQNNGV. The length of the CDR3 is 15 residues. V dropped 1 base and J dropped 4; count of bases not matched to a gene: 2. The CDR3 reads CASSLGLAGAYEQYF. DNA of the CDR3: TGTGCCAGCAGCTTAGGACTAGCGGGGGCTTACGAGCAGTACTTC.

The chain carries TRBV7-2 and TRBJ2-1, with 7 bases that match TRBD1. This CDR3 is built from 15 residues. With 4 bases clipped from V and 5 bases from J, the junction kept 8 bases outside the gene matches. The V gene's germline CDR1 is SGHTA and CDR2 FQGNSA. The CDR3 sequence: CASSSPTGLNNEQFF. CDR3 nucleotides: TGTGCCAGCAGCTCTCCGACAGGGCTGAACAATGAGCAGTTCTTC.

This clone was observed a few times. The rearrangement uses TRBV19 and TRBJ2-2, with 10 bases matching TRBD2. Trimming took 7 bases from V and 0 from J; bases not matched to a gene: 11. The CDR3 runs to 18 residues. Germline CDR1 is LNHDA and CDR2 is SQIVND (reference sequence). Here the CDR3 reads CASTQSSGGSANTGELFF. CDR3 nucleotides: TGTGCCAGTACCCAGAGTAGCGGGGGGTCCGCGAACACCGGGGAGCTGTTTTTT.

CDR3 in amino acids: CASSQSSGYTIYF. DNA of the CDR3: TGCGCCAGCAGCCAATCATCGGGATACACCATATATTTT. The rearrangement links TRBV4-1 to TRBJ1-3; no reliable D call. Germline values: CDR1 MGHRA, CDR2 YSYEKL. The CDR3 runs 13 residues. V was cut by 2 bases and J by 8 bases, with 10 bases left in between.

The chain recombines TRBV9 with TRBJ1-1, with D possibly TRBD1 on 5 matching bases. CDR1 and CDR2 (germline): SGDLS, YYNGEE. This CDR3 comprises 16 residues. Trimming cost V 2 bases and J 0 bases, with 14 bases left between them. The CDR3, as DNA: TGTGCCAGCAGCGTGGGGCACAACGCCTTGAACACTGAAGCTTTCTTT. It encodes CASSVGHNALNTEAFF.

In DNA, the CDR3 is TGCGCCAGCAGCTTAAATTACGAGCAGTACTTC. This encodes CASSLNYEQYF. The chain links TRBV4-1 to TRBJ2-7; no clear D gene. V dropped 5 bases and J dropped 4 bases, with 6 bases sitting between them. Germline V gene lookup returns CDR1 MGHRA and CDR2 YSYEKL. This CDR3 spans 11 amino acids.

CDR3 sequence reads: CASSYSQGSEGYTF. The CDR3 DNA follows: TGTGCCAGCAGTTACTCTCAGGGGTCGGAGGGCTACACCTTC. The chain recombines TRBV6-5 with TRBJ1-2, with D tentatively TRBD1 (6 bases). CDR1 is MNHEY and CDR2 is SVGAGI in the germline V gene. The CDR3 is made up of 14 amino acids. Trimming took off 0 bases at V and 8 bases at J, with 13 bases between the two ends.

The gene calls are TRBV13 and TRBJ2-5, with D hard to call. V was trimmed by 5 bases and J by 5 bases, leaving 6 bases between them. The CDR3 sequence is 11 residues long. The germline CDR1 and CDR2 sequences are PRHDT and FYEKMQ (reference sequence). As DNA, the CDR3 is TGTGCCAGCAGCGGCAGTGAGACCCAGTACTTC. This gives the protein CASSGSETQYF.

This clone has just a few counts. The V and J genes are TRBV9 and TRBJ2-3, with 7 bases fitting TRBD1. With 4 bases clipped from V and 4 bases from J, the junction kept 9 bases outside the gene matches. Germline V CDR1 and CDR2: SGDLS, YYNGEE. The CDR3 is made up of 15 amino acids. The DNA of the CDR3 is TGTGCCAGCAGCTCCACACAGGGGTCCTCAGATACGCAGTATTTT. Its protein is CASSSTQGSSDTQYF.

This chain uses TRBV19 with TRBJ1-6; 8 nucleotides agree with TRBD1. The trim removed 3 bases at V and 7 bases at J, leaving 14 bases unmatched. This CDR3 region has 18 residues. Germline CDR1 LNHDA, CDR2 SQIVND (reference sequence). CDR3 protein: CASSMDRDRPLWNSPLHF. Here the CDR3 DNA reads TGTGCCAGTAGTATGGACAGGGACAGGCCCCTTTGGAATTCACCCCTCCACTTT.

The CDR3 nucleotides are TGTGCCAGCAAACCCAACTCCCGGGGGTTCGCAGATACGCAGTATTTT. This sequence encodes CASKPNSRGFADTQYF. This rearrangement joins TRBV11-2 to TRBJ2-3; weak D call: TRBD2 (6 bases). V was cut by 7 bases and J by 4 bases, with 21 bases left in between. The CDR3 has 16 residues. Germline V gene sequence: CDR1 SGHAT, CDR2 FQNNGV.